The entry below gives a single TCR beta chain sequence along with its context. It is unclear where the CDR3 begins or ends on the DNA, so no DNA is shown, and the CDR3 is as TCRdb lists it. Counting both end residues, the CDR3 totals 14 amino acids. Germline assignment: CDR1 KGHSH and CDR2 LQKENI. The record originates from a study of blood T cell repertoires in COVID-19. Study overall: Acute-phase and convalescent COVID-19 samples originated in the United States, Italy and Spain.

In the study's own analysis: Amplification of reference gene primers was used by the study to estimate nucleated cell counts. Repertoires were generated with immunoSEQ multiplex PCR, while TCRdb's copy carries only in-frame clones and drops some. The V and J calls and the clone size are those of that table, but D and trimming were determined from the DNA. The table has about 49,000 clones, roughly 80% seen once; the top ten hold around 2.5%. The TCR was taken from a woman aged 60-70 years with acute or convalescent COVID-19. This chain connects TRBV18 to TRBJ2-5; the D call of TRBD2 is as the table states it, not checked on the DNA. Sequences were obtained from peripheral blood. CDR3: CASSLRFGQETQYF.